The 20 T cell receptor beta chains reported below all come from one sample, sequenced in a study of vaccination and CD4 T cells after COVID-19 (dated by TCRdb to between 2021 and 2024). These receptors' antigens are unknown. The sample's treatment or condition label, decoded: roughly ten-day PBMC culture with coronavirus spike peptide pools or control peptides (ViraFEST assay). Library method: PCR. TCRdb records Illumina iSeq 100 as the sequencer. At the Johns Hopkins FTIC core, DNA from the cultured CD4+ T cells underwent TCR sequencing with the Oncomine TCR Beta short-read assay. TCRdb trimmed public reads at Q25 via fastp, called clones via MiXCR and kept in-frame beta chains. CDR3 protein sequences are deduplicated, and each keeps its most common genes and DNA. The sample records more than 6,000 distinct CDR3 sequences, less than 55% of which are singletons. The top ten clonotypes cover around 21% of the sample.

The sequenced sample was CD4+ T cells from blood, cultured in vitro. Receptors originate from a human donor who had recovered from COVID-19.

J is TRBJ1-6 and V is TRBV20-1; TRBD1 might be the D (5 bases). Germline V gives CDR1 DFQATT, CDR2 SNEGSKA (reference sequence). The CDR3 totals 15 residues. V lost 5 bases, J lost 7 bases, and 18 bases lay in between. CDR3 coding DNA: TGCAGTGCTGTACGGACTGGGACGACAAATTCACCCCTCCACTTT. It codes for CSAVRTGTTNSPLHF.

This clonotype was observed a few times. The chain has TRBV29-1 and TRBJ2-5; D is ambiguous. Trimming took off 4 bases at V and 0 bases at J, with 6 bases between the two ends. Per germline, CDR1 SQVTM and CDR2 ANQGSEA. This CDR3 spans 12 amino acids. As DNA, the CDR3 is TGCAGCGTTGGGCCAGACCAAGAGACCCAGTACTTC. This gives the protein CSVGPDQETQYF.

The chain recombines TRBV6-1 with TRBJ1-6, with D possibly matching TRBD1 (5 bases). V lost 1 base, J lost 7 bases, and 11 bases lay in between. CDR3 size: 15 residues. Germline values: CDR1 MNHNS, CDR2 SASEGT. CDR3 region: CASSEDRSGNSPLHF. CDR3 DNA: TGTGCCAGCAGTGAAGACAGGTCCGGGAATTCACCCCTCCACTTT.

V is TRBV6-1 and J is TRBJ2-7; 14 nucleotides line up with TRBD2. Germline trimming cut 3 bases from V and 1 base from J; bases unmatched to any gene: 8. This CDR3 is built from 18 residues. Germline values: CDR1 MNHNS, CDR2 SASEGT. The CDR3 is CASSEQTSGGGTSYEQYF. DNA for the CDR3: TGTGCCAGCAGTGAGCAGACTAGCGGGGGGGGGACTTCCTACGAGCAGTACTTC.

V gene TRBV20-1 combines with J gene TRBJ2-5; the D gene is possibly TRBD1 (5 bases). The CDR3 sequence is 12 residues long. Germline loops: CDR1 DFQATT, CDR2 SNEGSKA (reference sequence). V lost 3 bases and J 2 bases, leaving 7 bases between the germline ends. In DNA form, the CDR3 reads TGCAGTGCTAGGACAGATCAAGAGACCCAGTACTTC. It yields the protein CSARTDQETQYF.

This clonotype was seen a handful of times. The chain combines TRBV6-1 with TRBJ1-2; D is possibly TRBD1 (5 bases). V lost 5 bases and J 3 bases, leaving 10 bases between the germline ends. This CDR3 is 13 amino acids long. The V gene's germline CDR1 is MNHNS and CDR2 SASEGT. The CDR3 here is CASSLREDYGYTF. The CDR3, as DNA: TGTGCCAGCAGTCTCAGGGAGGACTATGGCTACACCTTC.

The CDR3 loop reads CSVGNSGNTIYF. CDR3 DNA: TGCAGCGTCGGGAATTCTGGAAACACCATATATTTT. The chain carries TRBV29-1 and TRBJ1-3; D gene ambiguous. V lost 6 bases and J lost 1, with 7 bases in between. CDR3 size: 12 residues. CDR1 and CDR2 (germline): SQVTM, ANQGSEA. Drawing the rest from reference TRBV29-1 and TRBJ1-3, the complete variable domain is SAVISQKPSRDICQRGTSLTIQCQVDSQVTMMFWYRQQPGQSLTLIATANQGSEATYESGFVIDKFPISRPNLTFSTLTVSNMSPEDSSIYLCSVGNSGNTIYFGEGSWLTVV.

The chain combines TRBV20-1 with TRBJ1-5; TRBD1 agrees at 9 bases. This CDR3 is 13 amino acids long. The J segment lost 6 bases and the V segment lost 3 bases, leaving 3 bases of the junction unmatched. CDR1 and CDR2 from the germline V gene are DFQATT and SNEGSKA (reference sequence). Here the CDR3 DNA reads TGCAGTGCTAGGCCGGACAGGGGTCAGCCCCAGCATTTT. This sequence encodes CSARPDRGQPQHF.

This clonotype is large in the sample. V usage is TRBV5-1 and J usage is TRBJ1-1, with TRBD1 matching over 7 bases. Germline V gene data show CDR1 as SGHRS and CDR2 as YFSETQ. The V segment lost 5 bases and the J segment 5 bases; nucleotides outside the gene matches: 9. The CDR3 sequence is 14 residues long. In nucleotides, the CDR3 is TGCGCCAGCAGACCCAATACAGGGGTGACTGAAGCTTTCTTT. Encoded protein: CASRPNTGVTEAFF. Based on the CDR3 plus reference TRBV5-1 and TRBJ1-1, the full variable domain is KAGVTQTPRYLIKTRGQQVTLSCSPISGHRSVSWYQQTPGQGLQFLFEYFSETQRNKGNFPGRFSGRQFSNSRSEMNVSTLELGDSALYLCASRPNTGVTEAFFGQGTRLTVV.

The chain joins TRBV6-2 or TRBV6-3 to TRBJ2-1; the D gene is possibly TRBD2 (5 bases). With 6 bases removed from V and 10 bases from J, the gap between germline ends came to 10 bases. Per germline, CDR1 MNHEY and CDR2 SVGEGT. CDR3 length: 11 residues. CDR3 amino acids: CASRDWREQFF. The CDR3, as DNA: TGTGCCAGCAGGGACTGGCGGGAGCAGTTCTTC.

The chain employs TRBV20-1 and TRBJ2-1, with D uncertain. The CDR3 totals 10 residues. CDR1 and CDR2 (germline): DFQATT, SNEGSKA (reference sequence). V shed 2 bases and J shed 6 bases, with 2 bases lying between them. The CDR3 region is CSARSNEQFF. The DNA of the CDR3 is TGCAGTGCTAGATCCAATGAGCAGTTCTTC.

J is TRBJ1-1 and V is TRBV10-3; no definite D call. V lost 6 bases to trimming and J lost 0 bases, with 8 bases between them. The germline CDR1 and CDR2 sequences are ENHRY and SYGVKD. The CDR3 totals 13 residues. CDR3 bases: TGTGCCATCAGGAGCGGTATGAACACTGAAGCTTTCTTT. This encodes CAIRSGMNTEAFF.

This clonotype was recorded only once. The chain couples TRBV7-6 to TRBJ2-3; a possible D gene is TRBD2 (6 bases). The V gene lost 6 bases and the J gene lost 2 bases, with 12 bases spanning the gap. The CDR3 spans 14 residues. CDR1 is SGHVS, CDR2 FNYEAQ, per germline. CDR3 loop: CASRRGANTDTQYF. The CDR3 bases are TGTGCCAGCAGGCGGGGAGCGAACACAGATACGCAGTATTTT. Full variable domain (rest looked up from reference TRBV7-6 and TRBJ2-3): GAGVSQSPRYKVTKRGQDVALRCDPISGHVSLYWYRQALGQGPEFLTYFNYEAQQDKSGLPNDRFSAERPEGSISTLTIQRTEQRDSAMYRCASRRGANTDTQYFGPGTRLTVL.

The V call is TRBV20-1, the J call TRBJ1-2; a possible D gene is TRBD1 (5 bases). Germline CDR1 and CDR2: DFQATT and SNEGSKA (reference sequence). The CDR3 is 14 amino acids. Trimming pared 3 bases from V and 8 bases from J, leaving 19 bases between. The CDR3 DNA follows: TGCAGTGCTAGTCCTTCCGGGACCCGAAAGGGCTACACCTTC. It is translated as CSASPSGTRKGYTF.

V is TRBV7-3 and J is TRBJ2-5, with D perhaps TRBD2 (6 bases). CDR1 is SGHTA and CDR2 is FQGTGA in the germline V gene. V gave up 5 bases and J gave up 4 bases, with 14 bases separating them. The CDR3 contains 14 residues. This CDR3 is CASSQSSASETQYF. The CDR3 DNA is TGTGCCAGCAGCCAATCTAGCGCCTCAGAGACCCAGTACTTC.

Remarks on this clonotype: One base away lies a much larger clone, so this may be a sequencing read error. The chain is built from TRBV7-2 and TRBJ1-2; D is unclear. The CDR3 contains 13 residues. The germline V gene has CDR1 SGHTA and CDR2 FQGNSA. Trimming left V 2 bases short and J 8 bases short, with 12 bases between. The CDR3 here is CASSLKGQTGYTF. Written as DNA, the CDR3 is TGTGCCAGCAGCTTAAAGGGCCAAACCGGCTACACCTTC.

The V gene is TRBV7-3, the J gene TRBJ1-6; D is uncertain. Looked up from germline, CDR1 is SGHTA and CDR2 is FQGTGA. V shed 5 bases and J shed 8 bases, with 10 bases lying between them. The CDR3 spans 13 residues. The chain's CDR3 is CASSLSSDSPLHF. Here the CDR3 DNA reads TGTGCCAGCAGCCTCTCCAGTGATTCACCCCTCCACTTT.

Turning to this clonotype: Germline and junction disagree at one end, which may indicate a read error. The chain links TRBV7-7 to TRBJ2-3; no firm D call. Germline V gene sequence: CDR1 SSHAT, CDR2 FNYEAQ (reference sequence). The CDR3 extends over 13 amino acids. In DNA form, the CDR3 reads TGTGCTAGCAGCTTAATGCCCACAGATACGCAGTATTTT. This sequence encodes CASSLMPTDTQYF.

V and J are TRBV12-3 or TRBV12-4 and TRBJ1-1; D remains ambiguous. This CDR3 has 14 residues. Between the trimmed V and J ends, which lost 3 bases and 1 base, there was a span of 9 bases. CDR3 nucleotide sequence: TGTGCCAGCAGTTTCAGTGCAGGGAACACTGAAGCTTTCTTT. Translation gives CASSFSAGNTEAFF.

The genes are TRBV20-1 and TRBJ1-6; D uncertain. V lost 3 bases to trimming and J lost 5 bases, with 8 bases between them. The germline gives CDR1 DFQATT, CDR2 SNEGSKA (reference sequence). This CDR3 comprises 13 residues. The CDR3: CSARQFNNSPLHF. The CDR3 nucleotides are TGCAGTGCTAGGCAGTTCAATAATTCACCCCTCCACTTT.